This T cell receptor (beta chain) was captured by sequencing in a study of radiotherapy plus CTLA-4 blockade in lung cancer. Clones were sequenced by immunoSEQ multiplex PCR, and TCRdb holds only the in-frame ones, with some missing. The sample holds around 55,000 clones, 70% to 85% seen once. V lost 2 bases, J lost 0 bases, and 7 bases stayed unmatched. CDR1 is SGHRS, CDR2 YFSETQ, per germline. CDR3 length: 17 residues. This sequence was found in a human donor with non-small cell lung cancer whose response to radiotherapy plus ipilimumab could not be evaluated. The material was peripheral blood, obtained from a patient treated with radiotherapy plus ipilimumab. This chain joins TRBV5-1 and TRBJ2-2; 7 bases agree with TRBD2. Here the CDR3 DNA reads TGCGCCAGCAGCTTAGGGCGGGGGATATCGAACACCGGGGAGCTGTTTTTT. Amino acids: CASSLGRGISNTGELFF.